The text below deals with one T cell receptor beta chain. Antigen: not known. PCR primers comprised 60 Vbeta and 13 Jbeta primers. Libraries were prepared by immunoSEQ multiplex PCR; TCRdb keeps only in-frame clonotypes and omits some of them. The data hold more than 75,000 clones, with about 76% observed a single time. The record originates from a study of cytomegalovirus exposure and HLA in healthy donors. Study outcomes and limitations: The majority of TCR sequences were rare, yet some public TCRs appeared in many donors.

Specimen: PBMCs. The TCR was taken from a woman in her thirties or forties in good health and CMV-seropositive.

Here the CDR3 reads CASSLVTGTGIVGAQYF. The CDR3 region has the DNA TGCGCCAGCAGCTTGGTGACCGGGACAGGGATTGTAGGTGCGCAGTATTTT. The rearrangement uses TRBV5-1 and TRBJ2-3; 9 positions agree with TRBD1. V trimming: 0 bases; J trimming: 10 bases; junction bases outside the gene matches: 15. Germline V CDR1 and CDR2: SGHRS, YFSETQ. The CDR3 is made up of 17 amino acids.